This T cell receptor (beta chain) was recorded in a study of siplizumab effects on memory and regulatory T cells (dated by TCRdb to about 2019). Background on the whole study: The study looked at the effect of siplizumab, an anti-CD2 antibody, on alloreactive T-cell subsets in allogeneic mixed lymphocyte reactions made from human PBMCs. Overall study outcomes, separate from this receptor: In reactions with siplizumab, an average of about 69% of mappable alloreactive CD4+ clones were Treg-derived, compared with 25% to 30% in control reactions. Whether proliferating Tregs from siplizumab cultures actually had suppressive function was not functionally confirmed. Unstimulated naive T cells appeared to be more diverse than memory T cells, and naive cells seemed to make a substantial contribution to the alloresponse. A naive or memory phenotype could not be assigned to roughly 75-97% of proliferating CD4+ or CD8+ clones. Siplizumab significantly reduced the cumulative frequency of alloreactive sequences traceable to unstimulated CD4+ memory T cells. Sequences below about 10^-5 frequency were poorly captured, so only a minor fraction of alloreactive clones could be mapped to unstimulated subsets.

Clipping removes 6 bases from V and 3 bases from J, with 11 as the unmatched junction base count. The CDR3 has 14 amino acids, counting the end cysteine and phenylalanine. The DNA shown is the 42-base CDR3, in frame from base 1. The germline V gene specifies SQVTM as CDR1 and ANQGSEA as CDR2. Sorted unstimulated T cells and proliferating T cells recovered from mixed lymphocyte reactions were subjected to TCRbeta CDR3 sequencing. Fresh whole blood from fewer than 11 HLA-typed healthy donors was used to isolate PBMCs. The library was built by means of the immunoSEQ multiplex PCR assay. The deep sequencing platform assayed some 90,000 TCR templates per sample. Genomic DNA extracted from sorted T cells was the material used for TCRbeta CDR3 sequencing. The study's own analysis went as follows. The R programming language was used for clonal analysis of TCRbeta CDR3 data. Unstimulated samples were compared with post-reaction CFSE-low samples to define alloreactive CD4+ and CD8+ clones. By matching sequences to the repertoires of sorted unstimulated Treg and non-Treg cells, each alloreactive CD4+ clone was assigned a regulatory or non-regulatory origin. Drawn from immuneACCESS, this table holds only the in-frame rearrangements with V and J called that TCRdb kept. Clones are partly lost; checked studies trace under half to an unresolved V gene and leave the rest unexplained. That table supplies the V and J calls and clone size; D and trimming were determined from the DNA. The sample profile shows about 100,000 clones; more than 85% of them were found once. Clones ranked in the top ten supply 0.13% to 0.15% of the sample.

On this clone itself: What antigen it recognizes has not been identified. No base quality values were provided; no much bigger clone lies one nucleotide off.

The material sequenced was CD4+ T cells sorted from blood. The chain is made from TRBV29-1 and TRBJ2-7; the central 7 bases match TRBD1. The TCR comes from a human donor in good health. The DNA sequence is TGCAGCGTCGCCAAACCGGGACAGAGCTACGAGCAGTACTTC. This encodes CSVAKPGQSYEQYF.